The rows below give T cell receptor beta chains drawn from one sample of a study of T cell responses to AZD1222 COVID-19 vaccine. Clones were read by immunoSEQ multiplex PCR, and TCRdb kept only the in-frame ones, dropping some. The table has roughly 140,000 clones, roughly 88% seen once. Here the sequenced sample was peripheral blood, taken on day 0 of AZD1222 vaccination. Source of these receptors: an adult in good health. CDR3s include the opening cysteine and the closing phenylalanine or tryptophan. Fields, in order: D gene, clone size, J gene, V gene, CDR3 DNA, CDR3 protein. D genes are given only for firm matches. The size of a clone is reported for some rows only, either as once, few or many, or as a class for expanded clones.

>TRBD1|.|TRBJ2-7|TRBV11-3
TGTGCCAGCAGTCAGGGGGCAGGGAACGAGCAGTACTTC
CASSQGAGNEQYF
>.|.|TRBJ1-1|TRBV15
TGTGCCACCAGCAGCCCCCGGGCATTGAACACTGAAGCTTTCTTT
CATSSPRALNTEAFF
>TRBD2|.|TRBJ2-1|TRBV30
TGTGCCTGGAAAGCGGGAGTCAAAGAGCAGTTCTTC
CAWKAGVKEQFF
>.|.|TRBJ1-1|TRBV7-6
TGTGCCAGCAGCTTAGGTCGGGCACGTGGGGGGACTGAAGCTTTCTTT
CASSLGRARGGTEAFF
>.|.|TRBJ2-7|TRBV28
TGTGCCAGCAGCCGGGACTCCTACGAGCAGTACTTC
CASSRDSYEQYF
>.|once|TRBJ2-1|TRBV5-4
TGTGCCAGCAGCGTTAGCGTTTTGGCCCAGAATGAGCAGTTCTTC
CASSVSVLAQNEQFF
>.|.|TRBJ1-1|TRBV7-3
TGTGCCAGCAGCTTAAATGGGGTCGAGGCTTTCTTT
CASSLNGVEAFF
>.|.|TRBJ2-1|TRBV5-4
TGTGCCAGCAGCCCCCCGGGTCCCGAGGGCAATGAGCAGTTCTTC
CASSPPGPEGNEQFF
>.|.|TRBJ2-1|TRBV11-3
TGTGCCGGCAGCTCTAGCGTCAGAAACAATGAGCAGTTCTTC
CAGSSSVRNNEQFF
>TRBD1|once|TRBJ1-1|TRBV25-1
TGTGCCAGCGGGACAGGGCGAAACACTGAAGCTTTCTTT
CASGTGRNTEAFF
>.|.|TRBJ1-2|TRBV29-1
TGCAGCGTTGGGGACGGGGAGATTAGTAATGGCTACACCTTC
CSVGDGEISNGYTF
>.|.|TRBJ1-1|TRBV4-3
TGCGCCAGCAGCCACGACAGGTACACTGAAGCTTTCTTT
CASSHDRYTEAFF
>TRBD1|.|TRBJ1-1|TRBV3-1/TRBV3-2
TGTGCCAGCAGCCAAGAAACGGCACAGGGGCAGTTCATGAACACTGAAGCTTTCTTT
CASSQETAQGQFMNTEAFF
>TRBD2|.|TRBJ2-1|TRBV6-1
TGTGCCAGCAGTGAACTACTAGCGGGACTCTACAATGAGCAGTTCTTC
CASSELLAGLYNEQFF
>.|.|TRBJ2-5|TRBV27
TGTGCCAGCAGCCCCGTTGCGGAGGGCCGTCGCCAGTACTTC
CASSPVAEGRRQYF
>TRBD2|.|TRBJ2-7|TRBV2
TGTGCCAGCAGTGATACTAGCGGGAACTACGAGCAGTACTTC
CASSDTSGNYEQYF
>.|.|TRBJ2-3|TRBV5-1
TGCGCCAGCAGAGGAACTAGGGGCCGGACAACGCATACGCAGTATTTT
CASRGTRGRTTHTQYF
>.|.|TRBJ1-4|TRBV19
TGTGCCAGTAGGGGTGGACCAGGTGCCGGAGAACTGTTTTTT
CASRGGPGAGELFF
>.|.|TRBJ2-7|TRBV30
TGTGCCTGGAGTGTACATGGCGTGGGGGAGCAGTACTTC
CAWSVHGVGEQYF
>TRBD1|.|TRBJ1-1|TRBV7-2
TGTGCCAGCAGCTTAGGAGGACAGGGAAACACTGAAGCTTTCTTT
CASSLGGQGNTEAFF
>.|few|TRBJ2-6|TRBV6-1
TGTGCCAGCAGTGTGACAGTCCTCTCTGGGGCCAACGTCCTGACTTTC
CASSVTVLSGANVLTF
>TRBD1|.|TRBJ1-5|TRBV6-5
TGTGCCAGCAGGCACAGGGGGGATCAGCCCCAGCATTTT
CASRHRGDQPQHF
>.|.|TRBJ2-5|TRBV27
TGTGCCAGCAGTTTTCGAAGGTACCAAGAGACCCAGTACTTC
CASSFRRYQETQYF
>.|.|TRBJ2-3|TRBV25-1
TGTGCCAGCAGTGAAAGCTTACCCTTTACAGATACGCAGTATTTT
CASSESLPFTDTQYF
>TRBD2|.|TRBJ2-2|TRBV7-9
TGTGCCAGCAGCTTTCTAGCGGGACGGGGAACCGGGGAGCTGTTTTTT
CASSFLAGRGTGELFF
>.|few|TRBJ1-3|TRBV6-1
TGTGCCAGCAGTGAAGCTGAGGGCTCTGGAAACACCATATATTTT
CASSEAEGSGNTIYF
>TRBD1|.|TRBJ1-2|TRBV28
TGTGCCAGCAAATCCGGGACAGTGTATGGCTACACCTTC
CASKSGTVYGYTF
>.|once|TRBJ2-7|TRBV14
TGTGCCAGCAGCCCATATACCTCCCACGAGCAGTACTTC
CASSPYTSHEQYF
>TRBD2|.|TRBJ2-7|TRBV6-2/TRBV6-3
TGTGCCAGCAGTTCCGTCTACAGCGGGAGGGCAAGGTCCTACGAGCAGTACTTC
CASSSVYSGRARSYEQYF
>TRBD1|once|TRBJ1-5|TRBV28
TGTGCCAGCATCCCCACCCCCGGGACAGGGGTTGATCAGCCCCAGCATTTT
CASIPTPGTGVDQPQHF
>.|.|TRBJ2-1|TRBV4-1
TGCGCCAGCAGCCGCATGGACTCTGGCTCCTACAATGAGCAGTTCTTC
CASSRMDSGSYNEQFF
>.|.|TRBJ2-1|TRBV7-3
TGTGCCAGCAGCCCAGCCGATAACAATGAGCAGTTCTTC
CASSPADNNEQFF
>.|.|TRBJ2-3|TRBV29-1
TGCAGCGCACGGGGGAGCACAGATACGCAGTATTTT
CSARGSTDTQYF
>.|.|TRBJ2-1|TRBV7-3
TGTGCCAGCAGTTTTCGCCCCTTCCCGGGGACTTTCGAGAATGAGCAGTTCTTC
CASSFRPFPGTFENEQFF
>.|few|TRBJ2-2|TRBV7-2
TGTGCCAGCAGCTTAGGGGGGTCATCGCTAGAAAGGGAGCTGTTTTTT
CASSLGGSSLERELFF
>TRBD2|.|TRBJ2-3|TRBV30
TGTGCCTGGAGTGGGGGGGGACCAGATACGCAGTATTTT
CAWSGGGPDTQYF
>TRBD2|.|TRBJ2-3|TRBV6-5
TGTGCCAGCACCCTCCCGGCTAGCGGGACGGATACGCAGTATTTT
CASTLPASGTDTQYF
>TRBD2|once|TRBJ2-3|TRBV6-5
TGTGCCAGCGCTACTAGCGACCGCACAGATACGCAGTATTTT
CASATSDRTDTQYF
>TRBD2|.|TRBJ2-1|TRBV19
TGTGCCAGTAGTCTGACTAGCGGGAGGGCCATCAATGAGCAGTTCTTC
CASSLTSGRAINEQFF
>.|once|TRBJ1-2|TRBV25-1
TGTGCCAGCAGTGAATATCCGGGGCCAAGGTACTATGGCTACACCTTC
CASSEYPGPRYYGYTF
>.|.|TRBJ1-4|TRBV18
TGTGCCAGCTCACCATTCTCCGGGGAGGATGAAAAACTGTTTTTT
CASSPFSGEDEKLFF
>.|.|TRBJ1-5|TRBV10-2
TGCGCCAGCAGTGACGGGCAGAACTTCAATCAGCCCCAGCATTTT
CASSDGQNFNQPQHF
>.|.|TRBJ1-6|TRBV3-1/TRBV3-2
TGTGCCAGCAGCCAAGGGGGCACCTATAATTCACCCCTCCACTTT
CASSQGGTYNSPLHF
>.|.|TRBJ2-1|TRBV4-3
TGCGCCAGCAGCCAAGCCAGTTGGACAGACAATGAGCAGTTCTTC
CASSQASWTDNEQFF
>.|.|TRBJ1-2|TRBV6-5
TGTGCCAGCAGTTACTCGGGCCGACGTTCCTATGGCTACACCTTC
CASSYSGRRSYGYTF
>.|.|TRBJ1-1|TRBV5-1
TGCGCCAGCAGCTTGGACAGTTACTACACTGAAGCTTTCTTT
CASSLDSYYTEAFF
>TRBD1|.|TRBJ1-1|TRBV29-1
TGCAGCGTTGAAGACCCGGGACAGGGGTGGACTGAAGCTTTCTTT
CSVEDPGQGWTEAFF
>.|.|TRBJ2-3|TRBV6-5
TGTGCCAGCAGAGGACCCAGGGGGGGGCCAGATACGCAGTATTTT
CASRGPRGGPDTQYF
>TRBD1|few|TRBJ1-4|TRBV7-9
TGTGCCAGCAGCTTAGGACAGGGGGCAACTAATGAAAAACTGTTTTTT
CASSLGQGATNEKLFF
>.|.|TRBJ1-5|TRBV15
TGTGCCACCAGCGGAGGGAGGGCCAATCAGCCCCAGCATTTT
CATSGGRANQPQHF
>.|few|TRBJ1-1|TRBV12-3/TRBV12-4
TGTGCCAGCAGTCGGACAGAGGACACTGAAGCTTTCTTT
CASSRTEDTEAFF
>.|once|TRBJ2-4|TRBV10-3
TGTGCCATCAGTCCGGGGGCGGCCAAAAACATTCAGTACTTC
CAISPGAAKNIQYF
>.|.|TRBJ2-4|TRBV19
TGTGCCAGTAGTCTGAGAGTAGGGTTAGACATTCAGTACTTC
CASSLRVGLDIQYF
>TRBD1|.|TRBJ2-1|TRBV29-1
TGCAGCGTAAGACAGGGTGTCTATGAGCAGTTCTTC
CSVRQGVYEQFF
>TRBD2|.|TRBJ2-7|TRBV30
TGTGCCTGGAGTGTACTTATCGGGAGGGGCTACGAGCAGTACTTC
CAWSVLIGRGYEQYF